The entry below describes one TCR beta chain. Its specificity is unknown. Assay used: immunoSEQ multiplex PCR; TCRdb lists only in-frame clones, some missing. The table shows around 44,000 clones, with around 77% occurring only once. Receiving focal radiation plus CTLA-4 blockade with ipilimumab were patients who had chemo-refractory metastatic non-small-cell lung cancer. This CDR3 has 16 residues. Germline V lookup: CDR1 KGHSH, CDR2 LQKENI. V was pared by 2 bases and J by 4 bases, with 14 bases between. This record comes from a study of radiotherapy plus CTLA-4 blockade in lung cancer. Study-wide context: Objective responses occurred in about 18% of patients; around 31% had disease control.

Findings of the study overall: Tumor-derived TCR clones expanded in blood after radiotherapy plus ipilimumab. Reported findings show early blood T cell clone dynamics, with interferon-beta, best predicted response.

This clonotype was sampled from a human donor with non-small cell lung cancer whose response to radiotherapy plus ipilimumab could not be evaluated. The sequencing used peripheral blood, collected from a patient treated with radiotherapy plus ipilimumab. The chain joins TRBV18 to TRBJ2-2; possibly TRBD2 for D (6 bases). Written as DNA, the CDR3 is TGTGCCAGCTCACCAAGGACCGGGCGGGGCACCGGGGAGCTGTTTTTT. Protein product: CASSPRTGRGTGELFF.